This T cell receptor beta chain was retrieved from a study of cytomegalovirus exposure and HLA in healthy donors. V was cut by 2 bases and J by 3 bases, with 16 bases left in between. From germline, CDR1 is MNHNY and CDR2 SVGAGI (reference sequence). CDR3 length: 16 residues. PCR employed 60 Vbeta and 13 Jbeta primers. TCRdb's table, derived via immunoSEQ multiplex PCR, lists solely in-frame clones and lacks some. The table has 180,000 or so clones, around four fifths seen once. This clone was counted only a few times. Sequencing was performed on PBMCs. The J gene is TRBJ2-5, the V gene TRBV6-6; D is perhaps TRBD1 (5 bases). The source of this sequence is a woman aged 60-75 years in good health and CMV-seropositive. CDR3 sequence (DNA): TGTGCCAGCAGTTACGGTCCAGGGAAATCGAAAGAGACCCAGTACTTC. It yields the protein CASSYGPGKSKETQYF.